Included here is one TCR beta chain sequence, with context. There is no known antigen for this receptor. Base quality data are lacking; no much larger clone is found one base away. These data are taken from a study of blood T cell repertoires in COVID-19 (dated by TCRdb to the early 2020s). Study-level background: Collaborator samples came from the United States, Italy and Spain and covered acute and convalescent phases of COVID-19. The prospective study material was composed of cDNA or gDNA derived from T cells, B-cell-depleted T cells, or PBMCs. The dataset comprised deeply sampled blood TCRbeta repertoires from subjects exposed to, actively infected with, or recovered from COVID-19. A freely available public database, intended as a resource for researchers studying the immune response to SARS-CoV-2, is where the repertoires were released. Samples came from the ongoing ImmuneRACE study (first 160 participants) plus 1,254 subjects from 6 global collaborators. The sample metadata nearly always contained a de-identified subject ID, COVID-19 status, age in years and sex. Where HLA class I and class II types were available, the types were taken from metadata supplied by the sample provider, not from assay-based typing. Findings and caveats that apply to the study as a whole: The amount of clinical and demographic metadata varied by source and participant and was provided uncurated.

Collaborating institutions collected whole blood in K2EDTA tubes following their own protocols. For TCRbeta analysis, collaborators shipped samples in one of three forms: frozen whole blood, isolated PBMCs, or DNA extracted from either of those sample types. TCRbeta CDR3 regions were amplified from genomic DNA using the immunoSEQ Assay, a bias-controlled multiplex PCR. The paper's processing steps were these. The number of nucleated cells in each sample was estimated by amplification of reference gene primers within the assay. Sequence reads were collapsed and filtered to measure the absolute abundance of every unique TCRbeta CDR3 rearrangement. For each sample, productive Simpson clonality was calculated as the square root of Simpson's diversity index across productive rearrangements. Held by TCRdb, this immuneACCESS table contains in-frame sequences only and omits some clones. Under half of the omission traces to an unresolved V gene where checked; the cause of the rest is unknown. D and trimming were read from the DNA, whereas the V and J calls and clone size are those reported in that table. This sample gives approximately 400,000 clones in total; more than 70% of them show up just once. More than 1% of the sample goes to the ten largest clones.

V is clipped by 11 bases and J by 3 bases, and the sequence between their germline boundaries is 12 bases long. CDR1 and CDR2, looked up from the germline V gene, are KGHDR and SFDVKD. The CDR3 contains 13 residues, cysteine and phenylalanine counted. The DNA shown is the 39-base CDR3, in frame from base 1. This receptor was identified in a man aged 40-49 years with acute or convalescent COVID-19. What was sequenced was peripheral blood. The V gene is TRBV24-1 and the J gene is TRBJ2-2; TRBD2 is possibly the D segment (6 matching bases). The nucleotide sequence is TGTGCCATCAGCGGGTCACACACCGGGGAGCTGTTTTTT. This codes for CAISGSHTGELFF.